The 11 T cell receptor beta chains in this list originate from one sample, sequenced in a study of blood T cell repertoires in COVID-19. Sequencing used immunoSEQ multiplex PCR; TCRdb keeps in-frame clones, though not all of them. The sample has 120,000 or so clones, around 91% seen once. The specimen was peripheral blood. These receptor sequences come from a woman aged 60-75 years with COVID-19, enrolled during active disease.

This clone was seen only once. The chain uses TRBV15 and TRBJ2-6, with D maybe TRBD1 (5 bases). Per germline, CDR1 LNHNV and CDR2 YYDKDF (reference sequence). V lost 2 bases, J lost 4 bases, and 12 bases lay in between. There are 16 residues in the CDR3. The CDR3 coding sequence is TGTGCCACCAGCAGAAGCCAGGGTTCAGGGGCCAACGTCCTGACTTTC. It yields the protein CATSRSQGSGANVLTF.

This sequence joins TRBV9 and TRBJ1-1; 8 nucleotides agree with TRBD1. The CDR3 runs to 12 residues. Germline CDR1 reads SGDLS; CDR2 reads YYNGEE. The V gene end was trimmed by 6 bases and the J gene end by 8 bases; junction bases not matched to a gene: 6. Here the CDR3 reads CASTRTGMEAFF. Written as DNA, the CDR3 is TGTGCCAGCACCAGGACAGGGATGGAAGCTTTCTTT.

This clone has just one count. The J gene is TRBJ1-4, the V gene TRBV30, with unresolved D. Trimming cost V 0 bases and J 7 bases, with 6 bases left between them. The CDR3 totals 12 residues. The germline V gene encodes CDR1 GTSNPN and CDR2 SVGIG (reference sequence). The CDR3 DNA follows: TGTGCCTGGAGTGTAGACTCTGAAAAACTGTTTTTT. It is translated as CAWSVDSEKLFF.

This sequence joins TRBV5-1 and TRBJ2-2; TRBD2 matches 7 bases. The CDR3 consists of 17 residues. Germline CDR1 and CDR2: SGHRS and YFSETQ. With V trimmed by 4 bases and J by 2 bases, 11 bases remained unmatched. CDR3 nucleotides: TGCGCCAGCAGCCCCGGGGTAGCGGGTTCTAACACCGGGGAGCTGTTTTTT. Protein product: CASSPGVAGSNTGELFF. The complete variable domain, with remaining parts taken from reference TRBV5-1 and TRBJ2-2, reads KAGVTQTPRYLIKTRGQQVTLSCSPISGHRSVSWYQQTPGQGLQFLFEYFSETQRNKGNFPGRFSGRQFSNSRSEMNVSTLELGDSALYLCASSPGVAGSNTGELFFGEGSRLTVL.

This chain joins TRBV7-2 and TRBJ2-2, with 7 nucleotides matching TRBD2. Unmatched junction bases numbered 4, after V lost 5 bases and J lost 7 bases. Germline-derived CDR1 and CDR2 are SGHTA and FQGNSA. This CDR3 region has 13 residues. Here the CDR3 reads CASSLGGDGELFF. The CDR3 DNA is TGTGCCAGCAGCCTGGGGGGGGACGGGGAGCTGTTTTTT.

This chain joins TRBV6-5 and TRBJ1-4; unclear D gene. CDR1 MNHEY and CDR2 SVGAGI come from the germline V gene. Trimming took off 5 bases at V and 0 bases at J, with 4 bases between the two ends. This CDR3 comprises 13 residues. CDR3 in amino acids: CASSTATNEKLFF. The CDR3 DNA sequence: TGTGCCAGCAGTACAGCAACTAATGAAAAACTGTTTTTT.

The chain recombines TRBV14 with TRBJ2-1; 7 bases align to TRBD2. The V segment lost 4 bases and the J segment 12 bases; nucleotides outside the gene matches: 18. From germline, CDR1 is SGHDN and CDR2 FVKESK. This CDR3 comprises 16 residues. The DNA of the CDR3 is TGTGCCAGCAGCCCGCTTTTAGCGGGCGGCGGGTTGGGGCAGTTCTTC. It specifies CASSPLLAGGGLGQFF.

V gene TRBV2 combines with J gene TRBJ2-6; 9 nucleotides match TRBD1. This CDR3 spans 14 amino acids. The V gene's germline CDR1 is SNHLY and CDR2 FYNNEI. The junction had 1 base not matched to a gene; V was cut back by 8 bases and J by 2 bases. The DNA for the CDR3 is TGTGCCAGCGGGGACAGGGCTGGGGCCAACGTCCTGACTTTC. The encoded protein is CASGDRAGANVLTF.

This clone was counted a single time. V and J are TRBV5-1 and TRBJ2-3; 8 nucleotides line up with TRBD2. Germline CDR1 is SGHRS and CDR2 is YFSETQ. The CDR3 runs 15 residues. After removal of 4 bases from V and 4 bases from J, the junction contained 8 bases not matched to a gene. The CDR3 nucleotides read TGCGCCAGCAGCGAAGGACAGCGGGGGTCAGATACGCAGTATTTT. Protein sequence: CASSEGQRGSDTQYF.

This chain uses TRBV7-2 with TRBJ2-4; tentative D call: TRBD2 (5 bases). The CDR3 contains 15 residues. The V end was cut by 1 base, the J end by 7 bases, with 14 bases between. The germline CDR1 and CDR2 sequences are SGHTA and FQGNSA. CDR3 in DNA: TGTGCCAGCAGCTTAGGGGGTTCGGGATTGAACATTCAGTACTTC. Its protein is CASSLGGSGLNIQYF.

The chain uses TRBV11-2 and TRBJ2-7; D is perhaps TRBD2 (6 bases). The ends were cut back, 1 base at V and 5 bases at J, with 9 bases in the middle. Germline V gene data show CDR1 as SGHAT and CDR2 as FQNNGV. CDR3 length: 13 residues. In DNA, the CDR3 is TGTGCCAGCAGCTTAGGGTGGGGGGACGAGCAGTACTTC. The encoded protein is CASSLGWGDEQYF.